These T cell receptor beta chains were read from a single sample in a study of identical twins. TCRdb analysed the 5' RACE reads with MiXCR anew, one entry per CDR3 protein. The sample shows 150,000 or so distinct CDR3 sequences, roughly 3.5% of them seen only once. The sequencing input was memory T cells sorted from blood. The receptors here all came from a man aged 18 to 29 in good health. Both conserved end residues are part of each CDR3. The order of the fields is V gene, clone size, D gene, J gene, CDR3 DNA, CDR3 protein. The D gene is left open where the match is weak. A row's size may be missing; if present it is once, few, many or a size class.

>TRBV28|many|NA|TRBJ2-3
TGTGCCAGCAGTTTTTTTTCCGGGAGTGGATCAGATACGCAGTATTTT
CASSFFSGSGSDTQYF
>TRBV25-1|many|TRBD2|TRBJ2-3
TGTGCCAGCGAGCGGGAGCCAGATACGCAGTATTTT
CASEREPDTQYF
>TRBV5-1|many|NA|TRBJ2-1
TGCGCCAGCAGCCCGGACGGACCCTACAATGAGCAGTTCTTC
CASSPDGPYNEQFF
>TRBV6-6|many|TRBD2|TRBJ2-1
TGTGCCAGCAGTTCCAGACAGGGTGTGAGACTAGCGGGAGGGCCTGGTAGGAATGAGCAGTTCTTC
CASSSRQGVRLAGGPGRNEQFF
>TRBV7-8|many|NA|TRBJ2-2
TGTGCCAGCAGCTTAGCGCCAGGGAAGAGAGAGCCGAACACCGGGGAGCTGTTTTTT
CASSLAPGKREPNTGELFF
>TRBV2|many|NA|TRBJ2-2
TGTGCCAGCGGGAAACTAGGGAACACCGGGGAGCTGTTTTTT
CASGKLGNTGELFF
>TRBV12-5|NA|TRBD1|TRBJ1-5
TGTGCTAGTGGTTTGGTACAGGGGGGACAGGGATTGGGCAATCAGCCCCAGCATTTT
CASGLVQGGQGLGNQPQHF
>TRBV20-1|many|TRBD1|TRBJ1-1
TGCAGTGCTAGACCGACAGGGGAAGCTTTCTTT
CSARPTGEAFF
>TRBV2|few|TRBD2|TRBJ2-4
TGTGCCAGCAGTCCGTCCTCTAGCGGGAGGGCCGGAGACGACTTC
CASSPSSSGRAGDDF
>TRBV3-1|many|TRBD2|TRBJ2-1
TGTGCCAGCAGCCAAGTCCCAGCGGGACTTCATACGGATGAGCAGTTCTTC
CASSQVPAGLHTDEQFF
>TRBV20-1|many|NA|TRBJ2-5
TGCAGTGCTAGTTCGGGCGTAGGCGCGGGGCAAGAGACCCAGTACTTC
CSASSGVGAGQETQYF
>TRBV25-1|few|NA|TRBJ2-1
TGTGCCAGCAGTGGGTACGAAGGCTCGACAGGACTCTGGAGGGATGAGCAGTTCTTC
CASSGYEGSTGLWRDEQFF
>TRBV14|many|NA|TRBJ1-2
TGTGCCAGCAGCCCCTTTAGACAGGTTCATCGGGGCTACACCTTC
CASSPFRQVHRGYTF
>TRBV7-2|many|NA|TRBJ2-7
TGTGCCAGCAGCTTAGTCAGCACTAGTTCCGAGCAGTACTTC
CASSLVSTSSEQYF
>TRBV6-5|few|NA|TRBJ2-5
TGTGCCAGCAGTTACCAGTCCGGGGGCGCGGAAGAGACCCAGTACTTC
CASSYQSGGAEETQYF
>TRBV5-6|many|TRBD1|TRBJ2-5
TGTGCCAGCAGCCAGGGGGACCCCCTGAGGACCCAGTACTTC
CASSQGDPLRTQYF
>TRBV6-5|many|NA|TRBJ2-1
TGTGCCAGCAGTACCCTGGACAATGAGCAGTTCTTC
CASSTLDNEQFF
>TRBV4-3|many|NA|TRBJ1-1
TGCGCCAGCTCGCGCGGGATGAACACTGAAGCTTTCTTT
CASSRGMNTEAFF
>TRBV4-2|many|TRBD2|TRBJ2-1
TGTGCCAGCAGCCAACCCAGGGGGACTAGCGGGCCGAGCTCCTACAATGAGCAGTTCTTC
CASSQPRGTSGPSSYNEQFF
>TRBV12-3/TRBV12-4|many|NA|TRBJ2-3
TGTGCCAGCAGTTCCCGAGAAGGCAGCACAGATACGCAGTATTTT
CASSSREGSTDTQYF